This is a list of T cell receptor beta chains from one sample in a study of shared clonotypes between healthy human individuals. TCRdb's table, derived via immunoSEQ multiplex PCR, lists solely in-frame clones and lacks some. Altogether about 1.1 million clones are present, 70% to 80% being singletons, with the ten largest covering around 0.47%. Material for sequencing was memory CD4+ T cells from PBMCs. The receptors stem from a man younger than 35 in good health. Some clones in this sample may be carry-over from other donors' samples. CDR3s include the opening cysteine and the closing phenylalanine or tryptophan. A D gene is named only where the DNA matches it firmly. Rows give clone size only sometimes, using once, few, many, or a class for an expanded clone.

NA TRBJ2-7 once TRBV5-5 CASSLDRSAVSYEQYF TGTGCCAGCAGCTTGGATCGTTCGGCAGTCTCCTACGAGCAGTACTTC
TRBD2 TRBJ2-3 NA TRBV29-1 CSVRGIAGGPGTDTQYF TGCAGCGTTCGGGGGATTGCGGGAGGGCCGGGGACAGATACGCAGTATTTT
TRBD1 TRBJ1-2 NA TRBV6-5 CASSNPGQAYGYTF TGTGCCAGCAGTAACCCGGGACAGGCCTATGGCTACACCTTC
NA TRBJ2-2 NA TRBV7-9 CASSFYGRGTGELFF TGTGCCAGCAGCTTTTACGGGAGAGGCACCGGGGAGCTGTTTTTT
TRBD1 TRBJ2-7 once TRBV7-9 CASSLAGGGYEQYF TGTGCCAGCAGCCTAGCAGGGGGTGGCTACGAGCAGTACTTC
TRBD2 TRBJ2-1 NA TRBV5-1 CASSLAGGSVILNEQFF TGCGCCAGCAGCTTGGCGGGGGGGAGCGTCATCCTTAATGAGCAGTTCTTC
NA TRBJ2-1 NA TRBV5-4 CASSLGPTNEQFF TGTGCCAGCAGCTTGGGACCAACCAATGAGCAGTTCTTC
TRBD2 TRBJ2-7 NA TRBV5-1 CASSPRPGRGDEQYF TGCGCCAGCAGCCCACGTCCCGGCCGGGGGGACGAGCAGTACTTC
TRBD1 TRBJ2-2 few TRBV27 CASSKDRAPLNTGELFF TGTGCCAGCAGTAAGGACAGGGCCCCACTGAACACCGGGGAGCTGTTTTTT
NA TRBJ1-5 NA TRBV4-2 CASSQGGLPGDQPQHF TGTGCCAGCAGCCAAGGGGGGCTCCCTGGAGATCAGCCCCAGCATTTT
NA TRBJ2-7 NA TRBV11-2 CASSLPGSSFEQYF TGTGCCAGCAGCTTACCGGGTTCTTCCTTCGAGCAGTACTTC
TRBD1 TRBJ1-2 NA TRBV28 CASSLTGGVGYGYTF TGTGCCAGCAGTTTGACAGGGGGGGTCGGCTATGGCTACACCTTC
TRBD2 TRBJ2-1 NA TRBV5-8 CASSFRTSGRSGGQFF TGTGCCAGCAGCTTCCGGACTAGCGGGAGGTCGGGAGGGCAGTTCTTC
TRBD2 TRBJ2-1 NA TRBV5-1 CASSLLAGGGNEQFF TGCGCCAGCAGCTTGCTGGCGGGAGGGGGAAATGAGCAGTTCTTC
TRBD2 TRBJ2-7 once TRBV28 CASREGTYEQYF TGTGCCAGCCGGGAGGGAACCTACGAGCAGTACTTC
NA TRBJ1-1 few TRBV10-3 CAISESVNTEAFF TGTGCCATCAGTGAGTCTGTGAACACTGAAGCTTTCTTT
NA TRBJ2-7 NA TRBV5-1 CASSYATGNYEQYF TGCGCCAGCAGCTATGCCACAGGGAATTACGAGCAGTACTTC
TRBD2 TRBJ2-5 NA TRBV5-1 CASSLEPLAASGRETQYF TGCGCCAGCAGCTTGGAACCCCTGGCGGCTAGCGGGAGAGAGACCCAGTACTTC
NA TRBJ2-5 few TRBV27 CASSLEPGAGTQYF TGTGCCAGCAGTTTAGAACCGGGGGCCGGGACCCAGTACTTC
NA TRBJ2-3 NA TRBV28 CASSLRVGTQYF TGTGCCAGCAGTTTACGGGTAGGGACGCAGTATTTT
NA TRBJ1-2 NA TRBV27 CARGAGAADGYTF TGTGCCAGAGGAGCAGGGGCCGCGGACGGCTACACCTTC
NA TRBJ2-7 NA TRBV9 CASSERPRDEQYF TGTGCCAGCAGCGAGAGGCCCAGGGACGAGCAGTACTTC
NA TRBJ2-7 once TRBV28 CASRTWGYEQYF TGTGCCAGCAGGACCTGGGGGTACGAGCAGTACTTC
TRBD1 TRBJ2-2 NA TRBV29-1 CSVTGTADVGELFF TGCAGCGTCACCGGGACAGCCGACGTCGGGGAGCTGTTTTTT
NA TRBJ2-5 NA TRBV7-3 CASSLTGRGETQYF TGTGCCAGCAGCTTAACAGGTCGGGGGGAGACCCAGTACTTC
TRBD1 TRBJ1-1 NA TRBV18 CASSPYRGNTEAFF TGTGCCAGCTCACCCTACAGGGGGAACACTGAAGCTTTCTTT
TRBD2 TRBJ2-1 NA TRBV10-1 CASSDSLSSGPSYNEQFF TGCGCCAGCAGTGATTCCCTTAGTAGCGGGCCTTCCTACAATGAGCAGTTCTTC
NA TRBJ1-2 NA TRBV7-6 CASSLDGETGRGYTF TGTGCCAGCAGCTTAGACGGGGAGACAGGCAGGGGCTACACCTTC
NA TRBJ1-2 NA TRBV4-1 CASSQSSADFLRHTF TGCGCCAGCAGCCAAAGCAGCGCTGACTTCCTTCGACACACCTTC
TRBD2 TRBJ2-1 NA TRBV5-3 CARSWGTHTSGSSYNEQFF TGTGCCAGAAGCTGGGGGACGCACACTAGCGGGAGTTCCTACAATGAGCAGTTCTTC
NA TRBJ1-2 NA TRBV28 CAINPRGNYGYTF TGTGCCATCAATCCCCGGGGAAACTATGGCTACACCTTC
TRBD2 TRBJ2-3 once TRBV28 CASSSPTSGSADTQYF TGTGCCAGCAGTTCGCCGACTAGCGGGAGTGCAGATACGCAGTATTTT
TRBD2 TRBJ2-1 NA TRBV2 CASRPRTSGRANEQFF TGTGCCAGCAGACCTCGGACTAGCGGGAGAGCCAATGAGCAGTTCTTC
NA TRBJ2-2 NA TRBV5-1 CASSLATASGGELFF TGCGCCAGCAGCTTGGCCACGGCCTCTGGCGGGGAGCTGTTTTTT
NA TRBJ2-1 NA TRBV28 CASSLAANQEFF TGTGCCAGCAGTTTGGCGGCAAATCAGGAGTTCTTC
TRBD2 TRBJ2-5 once TRBV2 CASSDASGGGTQYF TGTGCCAGCAGTGATGCTAGCGGGGGGGGGACCCAGTACTTC
TRBD1 TRBJ1-2 few TRBV6-5 CASRQTGAYGYTF TGTGCCAGCAGGCAAACAGGGGCTTATGGCTACACCTTC
TRBD1 TRBJ2-7 NA TRBV11-2 CASSLATGVSYEQYF TGTGCCAGCAGCTTAGCGACAGGGGTATCCTACGAGCAGTACTTC
NA TRBJ2-7 NA TRBV11-3 CASSLGPPQGGYEQYF TGTGCCAGCAGCTTAGGTCCCCCGCAGGGGGGGTACGAGCAGTACTTC
NA TRBJ1-6 NA TRBV28 CATKSSYNSPLHF TGTGCCACCAAGAGCTCCTATAATTCACCCCTCCACTTT
NA TRBJ2-5 NA TRBV6-5 CASRSGGNQETQYF TGTGCCAGCAGGTCTGGCGGGAACCAAGAGACCCAGTACTTC
NA TRBJ2-7 few TRBV7-2 CASSPTPGPYEQYF TGTGCCAGCAGCCCGACTCCGGGGCCTTACGAGCAGTACTTC
TRBD2 TRBJ2-5 NA TRBV4-2 CASSQGLAAQETQYF TGTGCCAGCAGCCAAGGACTAGCGGCCCAAGAGACCCAGTACTTC
TRBD2 TRBJ2-7 NA TRBV18 CASSPNPGGGSSYEQYF TGTGCCAGCTCACCTAACCCGGGGGGGGGCAGCTCCTACGAGCAGTACTTC
NA TRBJ2-3 NA TRBV5-1 CASSPEGQIITDTQYF TGCGCCAGCAGCCCAGAAGGACAAATTATAACAGATACGCAGTATTTT
NA TRBJ2-1 NA TRBV11-2 CASSLGLDNEQFF TGTGCCAGCAGCTTAGGACTAGACAATGAGCAGTTCTTC
TRBD2 TRBJ2-7 NA TRBV5-1 CASSPTSGSYEQYF TGCGCCAGCAGCCCGACTAGCGGCTCCTACGAGCAGTACTTC
NA TRBJ1-1 few TRBV2 CASSDWTAEAFF TGTGCCAGCAGTGATTGGACAGCTGAAGCTTTCTTT
NA TRBJ2-1 NA TRBV11-3 CASSPEGRGEQFF TGTGCCAGCAGCCCAGAGGGGCGAGGTGAGCAGTTCTTC
NA TRBJ2-7 NA TRBV28 CASSLTGPTYEQYF TGTGCCAGCAGTTTAACAGGGCCTACCTACGAGCAGTACTTC